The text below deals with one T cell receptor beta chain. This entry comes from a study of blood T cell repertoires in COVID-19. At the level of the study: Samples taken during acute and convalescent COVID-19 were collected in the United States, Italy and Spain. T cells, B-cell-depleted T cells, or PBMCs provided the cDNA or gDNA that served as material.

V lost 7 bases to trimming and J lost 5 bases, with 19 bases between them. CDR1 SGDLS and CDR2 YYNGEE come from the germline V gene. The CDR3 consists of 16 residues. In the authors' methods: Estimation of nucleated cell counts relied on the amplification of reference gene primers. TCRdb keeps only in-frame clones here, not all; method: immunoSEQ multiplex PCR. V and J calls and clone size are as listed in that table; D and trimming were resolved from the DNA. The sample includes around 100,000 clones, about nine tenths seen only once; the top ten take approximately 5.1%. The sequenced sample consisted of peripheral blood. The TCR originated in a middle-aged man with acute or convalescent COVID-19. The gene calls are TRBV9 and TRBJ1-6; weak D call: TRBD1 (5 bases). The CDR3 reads CASAPPGGTHNSPLHF. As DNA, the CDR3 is TGTGCCAGCGCACCCCCGGGGGGGACTCATAATTCACCCCTCCACTTT.